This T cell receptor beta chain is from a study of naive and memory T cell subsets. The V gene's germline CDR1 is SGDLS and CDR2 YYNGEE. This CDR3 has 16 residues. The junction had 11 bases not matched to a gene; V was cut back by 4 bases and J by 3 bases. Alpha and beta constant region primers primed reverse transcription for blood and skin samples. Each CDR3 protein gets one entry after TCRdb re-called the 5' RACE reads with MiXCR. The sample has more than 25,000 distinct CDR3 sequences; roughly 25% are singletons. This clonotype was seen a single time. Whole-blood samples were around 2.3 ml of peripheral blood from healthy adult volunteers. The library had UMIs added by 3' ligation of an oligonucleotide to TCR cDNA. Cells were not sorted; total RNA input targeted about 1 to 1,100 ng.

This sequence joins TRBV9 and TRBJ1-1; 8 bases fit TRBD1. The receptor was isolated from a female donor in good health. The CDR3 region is CASSPRTGSADTEAFF. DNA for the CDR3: TGTGCCAGCAGCCCGCGGACAGGGTCGGCTGACACTGAAGCTTTCTTT.